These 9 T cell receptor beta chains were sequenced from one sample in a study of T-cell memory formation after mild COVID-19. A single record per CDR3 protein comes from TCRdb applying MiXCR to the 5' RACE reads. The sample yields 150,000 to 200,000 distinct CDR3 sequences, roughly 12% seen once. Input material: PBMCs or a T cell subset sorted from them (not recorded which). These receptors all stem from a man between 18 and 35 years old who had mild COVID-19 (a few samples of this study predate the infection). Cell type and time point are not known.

The CDR3: CASSQQEYGYTF. In nucleotides, the CDR3 is TGTGCCAGCTCACAACAGGAGTATGGCTACACCTTC. The chain carries TRBV18 and TRBJ1-2, with TRBD1 as a possible D gene (5 bases). CDR1 and CDR2 (germline): KGHSH, LQKENI. With 4 bases removed from V and 5 bases from J, the gap between germline ends came to 8 bases. The CDR3 spans 12 residues.

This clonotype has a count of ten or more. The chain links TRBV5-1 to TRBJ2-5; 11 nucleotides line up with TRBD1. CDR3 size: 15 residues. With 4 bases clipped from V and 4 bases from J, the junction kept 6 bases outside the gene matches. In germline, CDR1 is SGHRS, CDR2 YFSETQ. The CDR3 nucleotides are TGCGCCAGCAGCGGCGGACAGGGGGCATTAGAGACCCAGTACTTC. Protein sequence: CASSGGQGALETQYF. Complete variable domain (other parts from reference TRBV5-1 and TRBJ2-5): KAGVTQTPRYLIKTRGQQVTLSCSPISGHRSVSWYQQTPGQGLQFLFEYFSETQRNKGNFPGRFSGRQFSNSRSEMNVSTLELGDSALYLCASSGGQGALETQYFGPGTRLLVL.

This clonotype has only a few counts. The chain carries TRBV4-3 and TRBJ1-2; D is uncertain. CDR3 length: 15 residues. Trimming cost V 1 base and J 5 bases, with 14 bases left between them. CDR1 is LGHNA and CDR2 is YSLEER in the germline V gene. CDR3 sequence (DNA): TGCGCCAGCAGCCAAGTTCCAGGTGGAGTATATGGCTACACCTTC. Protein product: CASSQVPGGVYGYTF.

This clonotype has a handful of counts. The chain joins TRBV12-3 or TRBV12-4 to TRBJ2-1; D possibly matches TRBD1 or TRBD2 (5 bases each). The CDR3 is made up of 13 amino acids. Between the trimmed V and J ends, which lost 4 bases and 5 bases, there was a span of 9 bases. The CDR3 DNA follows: TGTGCCAGCAGTTGGGACCTAAACAATGAGCAGTTCTTC. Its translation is CASSWDLNNEQFF.

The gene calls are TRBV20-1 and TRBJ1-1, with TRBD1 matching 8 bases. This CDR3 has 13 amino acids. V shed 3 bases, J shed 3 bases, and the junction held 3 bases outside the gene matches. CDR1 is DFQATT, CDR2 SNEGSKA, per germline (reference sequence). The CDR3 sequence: CSASRGPDTEAFF. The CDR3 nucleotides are TGCAGTGCTAGCAGGGGGCCTGACACTGAAGCTTTCTTT.

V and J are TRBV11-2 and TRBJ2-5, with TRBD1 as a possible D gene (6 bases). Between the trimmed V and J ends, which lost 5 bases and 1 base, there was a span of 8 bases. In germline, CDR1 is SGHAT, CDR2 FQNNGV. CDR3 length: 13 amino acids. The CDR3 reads CASSGTPQETQYF. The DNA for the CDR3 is TGTGCCAGCAGCGGGACACCCCAAGAGACCCAGTACTTC. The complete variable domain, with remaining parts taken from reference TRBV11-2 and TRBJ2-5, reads EAGVAQSPRYKIIEKRQSVAFWCNPISGHATLYWYQQILGQGPKLLIQFQNNGVVDDSQLPKDRFSAERLKGVDSTLKIQPAKLEDSAVYLCASSGTPQETQYFGPGTRLLVL.

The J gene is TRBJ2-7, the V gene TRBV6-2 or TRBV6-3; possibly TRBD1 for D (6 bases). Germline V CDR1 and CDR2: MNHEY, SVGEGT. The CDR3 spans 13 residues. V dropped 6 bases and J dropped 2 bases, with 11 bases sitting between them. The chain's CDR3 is CASRDGQTYEQYF. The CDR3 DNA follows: TGTGCCAGCAGGGACGGACAGACCTACGAGCAGTACTTC.

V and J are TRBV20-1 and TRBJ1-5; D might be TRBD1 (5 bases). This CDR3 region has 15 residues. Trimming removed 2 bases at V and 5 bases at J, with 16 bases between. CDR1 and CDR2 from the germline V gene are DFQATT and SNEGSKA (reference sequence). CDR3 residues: CSARSREQADQPQHF. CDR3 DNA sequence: TGCAGTGCTAGATCCAGGGAGCAGGCAGATCAGCCCCAGCATTTT.

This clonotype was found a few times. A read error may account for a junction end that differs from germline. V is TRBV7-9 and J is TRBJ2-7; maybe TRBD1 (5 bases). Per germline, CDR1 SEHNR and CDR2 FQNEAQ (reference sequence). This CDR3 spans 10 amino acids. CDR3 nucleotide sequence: TGTGCCAGCAGCTTTACAGGAAGACACTTC. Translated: CASSFTGRHF.